This is a list of T cell receptor beta chains from one sample in a study of cytomegalovirus exposure and HLA in healthy donors. TCRdb's table, derived via immunoSEQ multiplex PCR, lists solely in-frame clones and lacks some. Here the sample spans some 150,000 clones, roughly three fifths being singletons. Sequencing was performed on PBMCs. Every receptor here comes from a woman between 40 and 55 years old in good health and CMV-seronegative. CDR3s include the opening cysteine and the closing phenylalanine or tryptophan. The D gene is left open where the match is weak. Size is omitted from some rows. Given values are once, few, many or a class for expanded clones.

>few|TRBV6-1|.|TRBJ1-4
CASVLGGATNEKLFF
TGTGCCAGCGTTCTCGGGGGTGCAACTAATGAAAAACTGTTTTTT
>.|TRBV9|TRBD1|TRBJ1-1
CASSVGGGGQGTDTEAFF
TGTGCCAGCAGCGTAGGAGGGGGGGGACAGGGGACGGACACTGAAGCTTTCTTT
>.|TRBV30|.|TRBJ1-1
CAWSAGSLNTEAFF
TGTGCCTGGAGTGCAGGGTCTTTGAACACTGAAGCTTTCTTT
>.|TRBV5-1|TRBD2|TRBJ2-3
CASSRGTAGGTDTQYF
TGCGCCAGCAGCCGGGGGACCGCGGGAGGCACAGATACGCAGTATTTT
>few|TRBV7-9|.|TRBJ1-2
CASSTRLSGYTF
TGTGCCAGCAGCACCAGATTAAGTGGCTACACCTTC
>few|TRBV4-1|.|TRBJ1-1
CASSQDQRTPMNTEAFF
TGCGCCAGCAGCCAAGATCAGAGGACACCTATGAACACTGAAGCTTTCTTT
>.|TRBV14|TRBD1|TRBJ2-2
CASRQYRGSRELFF
TGTGCCAGCAGACAGTACAGGGGTTCCCGGGAGCTGTTTTTT
>few|TRBV29-1|.|TRBJ1-2
CSVDGPLPGHGYTF
TGCAGCGTTGACGGGCCCTTACCAGGGCATGGCTACACCTTC
>few|TRBV19|.|TRBJ2-2
CASSIGGRSNTGELFF
TGTGCCAGTAGTATTGGAGGTCGATCGAACACCGGGGAGCTGTTTTTT
>.|TRBV28|.|TRBJ2-3
CASIPQGISTDTQYF
TGTGCCAGCATACCCCAGGGGATAAGCACAGATACGCAGTATTTT
>.|TRBV9|.|TRBJ1-5
CASSGVDSNQPQHF
TGTGCCAGCAGCGGTGTAGACAGTAATCAGCCCCAGCATTTT
>.|TRBV5-1|.|TRBJ1-1
CASSLRYMNTEAFF
TGCGCCAGCAGCTTGCGCTATATGAACACTGAAGCTTTCTTT
>.|TRBV7-7|TRBD1|TRBJ2-2
CATQTGVRTGELFF
TGTGCCACCCAAACAGGGGTTCGGACCGGGGAGCTGTTTTTT
>.|TRBV15|TRBD1|TRBJ1-2
CATSRDQNRGSGYTF
TGTGCCACCAGCAGAGATCAGAACAGGGGGTCTGGCTACACCTTC
>.|TRBV28|.|TRBJ1-2
CASEVPGFYGYTF
TGTGCCAGCGAAGTCCCGGGTTTTTATGGCTACACCTTC
>.|TRBV11-3|TRBD1|TRBJ2-2
CASSLVWGDRSNTGELFF
TGTGCCAGCAGCTTAGTTTGGGGGGACAGGTCGAACACCGGGGAGCTGTTTTTT
>.|TRBV5-1|.|TRBJ2-2
CASSLGVMNTGELFF
TGCGCCAGCAGCTTAGGGGTAATGAACACCGGGGAGCTGTTTTTT
>.|TRBV7-3|.|TRBJ2-2
CASSSTNTGELFF
TGTGCCAGCAGCTCCACGAACACCGGGGAGCTGTTTTTT
>.|TRBV7-2|.|TRBJ2-3
CASSIQGSYTDTQYF
TGTGCCAGCAGCATTCAGGGGTCTTACACAGATACGCAGTATTTT
>few|TRBV7-6|TRBD2|TRBJ2-5
CASSLGSGGLQETQYF
TGTGCCAGCAGCTTAGGTAGCGGGGGGCTCCAAGAGACCCAGTACTTC
>.|TRBV5-1|TRBD1|TRBJ2-3
CASSSGQGGDTQYF
TGCGCCAGCAGCTCTGGACAGGGGGGGGATACGCAGTATTTT
>.|TRBV4-2|TRBD1|TRBJ2-6
CASSRGQGSSGANVLTF
TGTGCCAGCAGCCGAGGACAGGGCTCCTCTGGGGCCAACGTCCTGACTTTC
>.|TRBV4-2|TRBD2|TRBJ2-2
CASSRRAGGVPNTGELFF
TGTGCCAGCAGTCGTCGCGCGGGAGGTGTACCGAACACCGGGGAGCTGTTTTTT
>.|TRBV5-1|.|TRBJ2-5
CASSLDRLGETQYF
TGCGCCAGCAGCTTGGACAGGCTAGGGGAGACCCAGTACTTC
>.|TRBV9|TRBD2|TRBJ2-3
CASSVVSGGGADTQYF
TGTGCCAGCAGCGTAGTAAGCGGGGGAGGGGCAGATACGCAGTATTTT
>few|TRBV10-3|.|TRBJ1-1
CAISEDTMNTEAFF
TGTGCCATCAGTGAGGACACCATGAACACTGAAGCTTTCTTT
>few|TRBV9|.|TRBJ1-1
CASSVDSLPNTEAFF
TGTGCCAGCAGCGTAGATAGTTTGCCGAACACTGAAGCTTTCTTT
>few|TRBV4-2|TRBD1|TRBJ2-3
CASSNGQGGRDTQYF
TGTGCCAGCAGCAACGGACAGGGAGGTAGAGATACGCAGTATTTT
>few|TRBV4-2|TRBD2|TRBJ2-1
CASSQAGTSAYNEQFF
TGTGCCAGCAGCCAAGCCGGGACTAGCGCCTACAATGAGCAGTTCTTC
>many|TRBV5-4|.|TRBJ2-7
CASSFGTPEQYF
TGTGCCAGCAGCTTCGGGACACCCGAGCAGTACTTC